This T cell receptor (beta chain) was sequenced for a study of Graves' ophthalmopathy and Graves' hyperthyroidism. On this clonotype itself: One junction end does not reproduce the germline sequence, and a read error may be involved.

Germline V gene lookup returns CDR1 SGHTA and CDR2 FQGNSA. CDR3 length: 17 residues. RNA transcripts were the source from which TCR beta CDR3 regions were amplified. First-round RT-PCR with HTBI primers preceded a second-round multiplex PCR. TCRdb redid the calling of the multiplex PCR reads with MiXCR, one entry per CDR3 protein. The sample includes around 590,000 distinct CDR3 sequences, about two fifths of them seen just once. Sequencing used peripheral blood or thyroid tissue (not recorded which). The V gene is TRBV7-2, the J gene TRBJ2-7; 13 bases agree with TRBD2. The TCR was taken from an adult man with Graves' hyperthyroidism. CDR3 in DNA: TGTGCCAGCACCTTAACACCCCCGGGGACTAGCGGGACGATAGAGTACTTC. This encodes CASTLTPPGTSGTIEYF.